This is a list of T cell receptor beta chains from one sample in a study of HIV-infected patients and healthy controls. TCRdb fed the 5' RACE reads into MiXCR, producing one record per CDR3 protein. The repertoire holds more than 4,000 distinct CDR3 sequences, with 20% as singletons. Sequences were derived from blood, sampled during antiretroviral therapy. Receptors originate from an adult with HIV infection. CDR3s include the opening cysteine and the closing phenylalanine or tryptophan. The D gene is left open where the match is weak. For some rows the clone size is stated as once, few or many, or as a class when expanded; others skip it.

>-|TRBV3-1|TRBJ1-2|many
CASSQSLNQGGGYTF
TGTGCCAGCAGCCAATCTCTCAACCAAGGCGGGGGCTACACCTTC
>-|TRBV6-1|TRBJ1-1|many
CASSELDRNTEAFF
TGTGCCAGCAGTGAGCTGGACAGGAACACTGAAGCTTTCTTT
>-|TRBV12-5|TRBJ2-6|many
CASGLVHGSGANVLTF
TGTGCTAGTGGTTTGGTACACGGGTCTGGGGCCAACGTCCTGACTTTC
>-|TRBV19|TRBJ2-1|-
CASSIAGPYNEQFF
TGTGCCAGTAGTATAGCGGGACCATACAATGAGCAGTTCTTC
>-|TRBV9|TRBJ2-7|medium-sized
CASSIGDGDYEQYF
TGTGCCAGCTCTATCGGGGACGGAGACTACGAGCAGTACTTC
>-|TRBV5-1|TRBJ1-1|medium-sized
CASSLVSGLEAFF
TGCGCCAGCAGCTTGGTATCAGGTCTTGAAGCTTTCTTT
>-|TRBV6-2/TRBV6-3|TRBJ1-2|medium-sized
CASTLNVLSYGYTF
TGTGCCAGCACGTTGAACGTCCTCAGCTATGGCTACACCTTC
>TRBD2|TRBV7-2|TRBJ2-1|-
CARSPTSGVNNEQFF
TGTGCCAGAAGCCCAACTAGCGGGGTAAACAATGAGCAGTTCTTC
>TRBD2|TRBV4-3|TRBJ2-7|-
CASSQDSGVLRREQYF
TGCGCCAGCAGCCAAGATAGCGGGGTCCTGAGGCGCGAGCAGTACTTC
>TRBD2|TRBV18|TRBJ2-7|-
CASSLPGLANEQYF
TGTGCCAGCTCATTACCGGGACTAGCGAACGAGCAGTACTTC